The rows below give T cell receptor beta chains drawn from one sample of a study of cytomegalovirus exposure and HLA in healthy donors. The protocol was immunoSEQ multiplex PCR, while the TCRdb copy is restricted to in-frame clones and leaves out a portion. The repertoire holds under 150,000 clones, just under 80% seen once, with around 1.5% in the top ten. Sequenced sample: PBMCs. Every receptor here comes from a woman under 30 in good health and CMV-seronegative. Both conserved end residues are part of each CDR3. A D gene is named only where the DNA matches it firmly. Size tells how often a clone was seen (once, few, many) or the class of an expanded clone, and some rows leave it out.

cdr3_aa	cdr3_nt	v_call	d_call	j_call	clone_size
CASSLKGQGGGELFF	TGCGCCAGCAGCTTGAAGGGACAGGGCGGCGGGGAGCTGTTTTTT	TRBV5-1	TRBD1	TRBJ2-2	.
CASSHWDRDGNEQFF	TGTGCCAGCAGCCATTGGGACAGGGATGGCAATGAGCAGTTCTTC	TRBV14	TRBD1	TRBJ2-1	.
CASSRPITPGTDTQYF	TGTGCCAGCTCACGACCGATCACCCCGGGCACAGATACGCAGTATTTT	TRBV18	.	TRBJ2-3	.
CASIPGANQPQHF	TGTGCCAGCATACCGGGAGCAAATCAGCCCCAGCATTTT	TRBV27	.	TRBJ1-5	.
CASTESGVEAFF	TGTGCCAGCACCGAGTCCGGGGTTGAAGCTTTCTTT	TRBV13	.	TRBJ1-1	.
CASSPLGQANMNTEAFF	TGTGCCAGCAGCCCGCTGGGGCAGGCCAACATGAACACTGAAGCTTTCTTT	TRBV14	.	TRBJ1-1	.
CSVTRTGDGYTF	TGCAGCGTTACGCGGACAGGGGATGGCTACACCTTC	TRBV29-1	TRBD1	TRBJ1-2	.
CSVGLAGGPTEQFF	TGCAGCGTTGGACTAGCGGGAGGGCCGACTGAGCAGTTCTTC	TRBV29-1	TRBD2	TRBJ2-1	.
CASSRGGAGVTEAFF	TGTGCCAGCAGCAGGGGGGGGGCAGGGGTCACTGAAGCTTTCTTT	TRBV9	.	TRBJ1-1	.
CAFGQGKIRNQPQHF	TGTGCCTTTGGGCAGGGGAAAATTCGCAATCAGCCCCAGCATTTT	TRBV30	.	TRBJ1-5	.
CASSSAGGNYGYTF	TGCGCCAGCAGCTCCGCGGGAGGAAACTATGGCTACACCTTC	TRBV5-1	.	TRBJ1-2	.
CASKAGAPGELFF	TGTGCCAGCAAAGCGGGAGCCCCCGGGGAGCTGTTTTTT	TRBV2	TRBD2	TRBJ2-2	.
CASSSRTSVEYF	TGTGCCAGCAGTTCAAGGACTAGCGTTGAGTATTTT	TRBV6-5	TRBD2	TRBJ2-3	.
CAWSRSSEQFF	TGTGCCTGGAGTCGAAGCTCTGAGCAGTTCTTC	TRBV30	.	TRBJ2-1	.
CASSLEPGGYNEQFF	TGTGCCAGCAGCTTAGAGCCAGGGGGGTACAATGAGCAGTTCTTC	TRBV7-7	.	TRBJ2-1	once
CASSINPTNTGELFF	TGTGCCAGTAGTATAAACCCTACGAACACCGGGGAGCTGTTTTTT	TRBV19	.	TRBJ2-2	.
CASSYEDPNTEAFF	TGTGCCAGCAGTTACGAGGATCCTAACACTGAAGCTTTCTTT	TRBV6-6	.	TRBJ1-1	.
CASSQGQGLAGQETQYF	TGTGCCAGCAGCCAAGGGCAGGGACTAGCGGGGCAAGAGACCCAGTACTTC	TRBV4-2	TRBD2	TRBJ2-5	few
CASSLAAGALTDTQYF	TGCGCCAGCAGCTTGGCAGCGGGAGCTCTCACAGATACGCAGTATTTT	TRBV5-1	TRBD2	TRBJ2-3	.
CSVEVEGNTIYF	TGCAGCGTTGAAGTCGAGGGAAACACCATATATTTT	TRBV29-1	.	TRBJ1-3	.
CASSFSETYNEQFF	TGCGCCAGCAGCTTCAGCGAGACGTACAATGAGCAGTTCTTC	TRBV5-1	.	TRBJ2-1	.
CASSLGTSGRSSYEQYF	TGTGCCAGCAGCCTAGGGACTAGCGGGAGGAGCTCCTACGAGCAGTACTTC	TRBV5-8	TRBD2	TRBJ2-7	.